What follows are 2 T cell receptor beta chains derived from one specimen sequenced in a study of cytomegalovirus exposure and HLA in healthy donors (dated by TCRdb to about 2017). The library relied on the immunoSEQ multiplex PCR assay. The multiplex PCR relied on a mix of 60 forward primers for TCR Vbeta segments and 13 reverse primers for TCR Jbeta segments. As stored in TCRdb, this immuneACCESS dataset retains in-frame rearrangements with V and J assigned. A fraction of the clones does not appear; measured against another copy, unresolved V genes explain less than half of the discrepancy, and the remainder lacks a known reason. The sample's clone listing holds roughly 78,000 clones. The ten most abundant clones make up over 4.5% of the sample. Source material: PBMCs. The receptors derive from a man aged 40-49 years in good health and CMV-seronegative.

The J gene is TRBJ2-7, the V gene TRBV19; TRBD1 agrees at 12 bases. From germline, CDR1 is LNHDA and CDR2 SQIVND (reference sequence). CDR3 length: 13 residues. V trimming: 6 bases; J trimming: 5 bases; junction bases outside the gene matches: 2. The CDR3 region is CASSGTGGDEQYF. The CDR3 DNA follows: TGTGCCAGTAGCGGGACAGGGGGCGACGAGCAGTACTTC. The full variable domain, in which reference TRBV19 and TRBJ2-7 provide the parts outside the CDR3, is DGGITQSPKYLFRKEGQNVTLSCEQNLNHDAMYWYRQDPGQGLRLIYYSQIVNDFQKGDIAEGYSVSREKKESFPLTVTSAQKNPTAFYLCASSGTGGDEQYFGPGTRLTVT.

For this clone: Relative to the germline gene, one junction end is altered; a read error may explain this. The CDR3 nucleotides are TGTGCCAGCAGTTATGGACAGGGGTACTCCCATAATTCACCCCTCCACTTT. It specifies CASSYGQGYSHNSPLHF. The chain employs TRBV27 and TRBJ1-6; 9 nucleotides align to TRBD1. Germline V gene lookup returns CDR1 MNHEY and CDR2 SMNVEV (reference sequence). The CDR3 is made up of 17 amino acids.